This TCR beta chain was found in a study of blood T cell repertoires in COVID-19. Sequencing used immunoSEQ multiplex PCR; TCRdb keeps in-frame clones, though not all of them. The sample comprises hundreds of thousands of clones, 85% to 90% of which are singletons, and around 1.4% rests with the top ten. The sample was peripheral blood. This TCR was recovered from a man between 65 and 79 years old with acute or convalescent COVID-19.

The CDR3 nucleotides read TGTGCCAGCCGCACAGGGACGCCGGCTAATTCACCCCTCCACTTT. It specifies CASRTGTPANSPLHF. This chain connects TRBV5-4 to TRBJ1-6; a possible D gene is TRBD1 (6 bases). Trimming took off 7 bases at V and 6 bases at J, with 17 bases between the two ends. The CDR3 totals 15 residues. The V gene's germline CDR1 is SGHNT and CDR2 YYREEE (reference sequence).